Below are 29 T cell receptor beta chains sequenced from a single sample in a study of T cell responses to AZD1222 COVID-19 vaccine. Generated by immunoSEQ multiplex PCR, the TCRdb table keeps only in-frame clones and is missing some. The sample carries over 150,000 clones, about nine tenths recorded once. Sequenced material: peripheral blood, taken on day 0 of AZD1222 vaccination. The receptors derive from an adult in good health.

V usage is TRBV7-9 and J usage is TRBJ1-6; D might be TRBD1 (6 bases). This CDR3 spans 15 amino acids. The germline V and J ends were trimmed by 3 bases and 5 bases, with 11 bases remaining between them. The V gene's germline CDR1 is SEHNR and CDR2 FQNEAQ (reference sequence). The CDR3 nucleotides read TGTGCCAGCAGCTTTCGACAGGATAATAATTCACCCCTCCACTTT. Translation gives CASSFRQDNNSPLHF. Drawing the rest from reference TRBV7-9 and TRBJ1-6, the complete variable domain is DTGVSQNPRHKITKRGQNVTFRCDPISEHNRLYWYRQTLGQGPEFLTYFQNEAQLEKSRLLSDRFSAERPKGSFSTLEIQRTEQGDSAMYLCASSFRQDNNSPLHFGNGTRLTVT.

This rearrangement joins TRBV11-2 to TRBJ1-2; 9 bases are a match to TRBD1. After removal of 4 bases from V and 2 bases from J, the junction contained 8 bases not matched to a gene. The CDR3 runs to 16 residues. The germline CDR1 and CDR2 sequences are SGHAT and FQNNGV. CDR3 nucleotide sequence: TGTGCCAGCAGCTCGCTTAGACAGGGGGTGAACTATGGCTACACCTTC. As protein: CASSSLRQGVNYGYTF.

CDR3: CASSSRGRGGYTF. The CDR3 coding sequence is TGTGCCAGCAGTTCAAGAGGCAGGGGTGGCTACACCTTC. The gene calls are TRBV6-5 and TRBJ1-2; a weak D match, TRBD1 (6 bases). CDR1 MNHEY and CDR2 SVGAGI come from the germline V gene. Trimming shortened V by 4 bases and J by 7 bases, and 13 bases separated the two germline ends. The CDR3 loop spans 13 amino acids.

V usage is TRBV3-1 (or the pseudogene TRBV3-2) and J usage is TRBJ1-6; D remains ambiguous. With 4 bases removed from V and 0 bases from J, the gap between germline ends came to 7 bases. CDR3 length equals 15 residues. Germline assignment: CDR1 LGHDT and CDR2 YNNKEL (reference sequence). The CDR3 DNA reads as TGTGCCAGCAGCCCCAGGAGCTCCTATAATTCACCCCTCCACTTT. Translated: CASSPRSSYNSPLHF.

The rearrangement joins TRBV3-1 (or the pseudogene TRBV3-2) to TRBJ1-2, with a tentative D call TRBD1 (6 bases). The germline CDR1 and CDR2 sequences are LGHDT and YNNKEL (reference sequence). V was clipped by 2 bases and J by 0 bases, with 22 bases between them. The CDR3 spans 19 residues. The CDR3 loop is CASSQPPPRRGGPNYGYTF. The DNA for the CDR3 is TGTGCCAGCAGCCAACCTCCCCCCAGGAGGGGGGGACCTAACTATGGCTACACCTTC.

Only one count was recorded for this clone. This chain uses TRBV19 with TRBJ1-5; 10 nucleotides agree with TRBD1. Germline lookup yields CDR1 LNHDA and CDR2 SQIVND (reference sequence). V dropped 5 bases and J dropped 7; count of bases not matched to a gene: 8. This CDR3 contains 15 residues. The CDR3 loop is CASSGTGTGEQPQHF. In DNA, the CDR3 is TGTGCCAGTAGTGGCACCGGGACAGGGGAACAGCCCCAGCATTTT.

As to this clone: Germline and junction disagree at one end, which may indicate a read error. V usage is TRBV6-5 and J usage is TRBJ2-1, with 7 bases that match TRBD1. The CDR3 sequence is 13 residues long. Germline CDR1 MNHEY, CDR2 SVGAGI. The CDR3 DNA reads TGTGCCAGCAGGTACTACAGGGGTAATGAGCAGTTCTTC. Protein: CASRYYRGNEQFF.

The chain employs TRBV5-6 and TRBJ1-4, with 7 positions matching TRBD1. Germline CDR1 is SGHDT and CDR2 is YYEEEE. This CDR3 comprises 16 residues. V was clipped by 4 bases and J by 3 bases; unmatched bases: 9. DNA for the CDR3: TGTGCCAGCAGCCCCAATCCCGGGACAGCTAATGAAAAACTGTTTTTT. Translated: CASSPNPGTANEKLFF.

CDR3 sequence (DNA): TGTGCCTGGAACAGACAGGGAAACACTGAAGCTTTCTTT. This sequence encodes CAWNRQGNTEAFF. V usage is TRBV30 and J usage is TRBJ1-1; 7 bases agree with TRBD1. This CDR3 spans 13 amino acids. CDR1 is GTSNPN and CDR2 is SVGIG in the germline V gene (reference sequence). Trimming cost V 4 bases and J 2 bases; bases outside gene matches: 4.

This chain connects TRBV9 to TRBJ2-1; the match to TRBD2 covers 9 bases. After removal of 0 bases from V and 2 bases from J, the junction contained 6 bases not matched to a gene. This CDR3 spans 17 amino acids. From germline, CDR1 is SGDLS and CDR2 YYNGEE. CDR3 amino acids: CASSVDLAGLPYNEQFF. In DNA form, the CDR3 reads TGTGCCAGCAGCGTAGACCTAGCGGGGCTCCCCTACAATGAGCAGTTCTTC.

Here the CDR3 DNA reads TGTGCCAGCAGTTTAGGGCACGCAGATACGCAGTATTTT. Translation: CASSLGHADTQYF. J is TRBJ2-3 and V is TRBV27; D remains ambiguous. Per germline, CDR1 MNHEY and CDR2 SMNVEV (reference sequence). There are 13 residues in the CDR3. The V end lost 2 bases, the J end lost 4 bases, and 7 bases lay between the germline ends.

The chain recombines TRBV9 with TRBJ2-2; TRBD1 agrees at 7 bases. CDR3 length: 16 amino acids. From germline, CDR1 is SGDLS and CDR2 YYNGEE. V was clipped by 0 bases and J by 3 bases; unmatched bases: 5. CDR3 nucleotides: TGTGCCAGCAGCGTAGTAGGGGGACAGTACACCGGGGAGCTGTTTTTT. The encoded protein is CASSVVGGQYTGELFF.

This clone appeared once. Other DNA sequences in this specimen translate into the identical CDR3. V gene TRBV11-2 combines with J gene TRBJ2-1, with 12 bases lining up with TRBD2. Germline V gene data show CDR1 as SGHAT and CDR2 as FQNNGV. J gave up 4 bases and V 5 bases, and 3 bases lay outside the gene matches. The CDR3 has 15 amino acids. The CDR3 sequence: CASSPGLAGYNEQFF. Written as DNA, the CDR3 is TGTGCCAGCAGCCCAGGACTAGCGGGGTACAATGAGCAGTTCTTC.

The chain joins TRBV3-1 (or the pseudogene TRBV3-2) to TRBJ1-4; D not certain. This CDR3 has 15 amino acids. The V gene lost 2 bases and the J gene lost 5 bases, with 12 bases spanning the gap. From germline, CDR1 is LGHDT and CDR2 YNNKEL (reference sequence). Written as DNA, the CDR3 is TGTGCCAGCAGCCAACAAGGGCGGGTAAATGAAAAACTGTTTTTT. This translates into CASSQQGRVNEKLFF.

The J gene is TRBJ1-2, the V gene TRBV6-6; tentative D call: TRBD1 (6 bases). The V gene lost 2 bases and the J gene lost 0 bases, with 10 bases spanning the gap. Germline CDR1 and CDR2: MNHNY and SVGAGI (reference sequence). CDR3 length: 15 residues. CDR3 sequence: CASSYVQGANYGYTF. The CDR3 coding sequence is TGTGCCAGCAGTTACGTACAGGGTGCTAACTATGGCTACACCTTC.

A single count supports this clone. This chain joins TRBV2 and TRBJ2-3; perhaps TRBD2 as D (5 bases). The V end was cut by 7 bases, the J end by 0 bases, with 11 bases between. The germline V gene encodes CDR1 SNHLY and CDR2 FYNNEI. There are 14 residues in the CDR3. The CDR3 DNA reads TGTGCCAGCAAGCGGACTTCTAGCACAGATACGCAGTATTTT. This gives the protein CASKRTSSTDTQYF.

This clone has a handful of counts. The chain carries TRBV28 and TRBJ1-3, with TRBD1 matching 7 bases. Germline values: CDR1 MDHEN, CDR2 SYDVKM. V was clipped by 10 bases and J by 0 bases; unmatched bases: 15. The length of the CDR3 is 17 residues. The CDR3 sequence: CATWAPGTAFSGNTIYF. The CDR3 DNA reads TGTGCCACCTGGGCCCCCGGGACAGCCTTCTCTGGAAACACCATATATTTT.

This clone appeared a few times. The chain is built from TRBV2 and TRBJ1-1; no reliable D call. The CDR3 runs to 11 residues. The germline V and J ends were trimmed by 6 bases and 4 bases, with 6 bases remaining between them. CDR1 and CDR2 from the germline V gene are SNHLY and FYNNEI. The CDR3 here is CASRMVTEAFF. As DNA, the CDR3 is TGTGCCAGCAGAATGGTCACTGAAGCTTTCTTT.

J is TRBJ2-5 and V is TRBV23-1; 10 bases agree with TRBD1. TRBV23-1 is marked as an open reading frame, function uncertain. The CDR3 runs to 16 residues. V shed 5 bases and J 3 bases; nucleotides not matched to a gene: 9. CDR3: CASSTPLGQGKETQYF. The CDR3 DNA sequence: TGCGCCAGCAGTACCCCCCTGGGACAGGGGAAAGAGACCCAGTACTTC.

The rearrangement links TRBV6-1 to TRBJ1-2, with D unresolved. V lost 2 bases to trimming and J lost 6 bases, with 7 bases between them. There are 12 residues in the CDR3. From germline, CDR1 is MNHNS and CDR2 SASEGT. In nucleotides, the CDR3 is TGTGCCAGCAGTGAATCTGGGGATGGCTACACCTTC. The encoded protein is CASSESGDGYTF.

This sequence joins TRBV4-2 and TRBJ1-2; D remains ambiguous. The germline CDR1 and CDR2 sequences are LGHNA and YNFKEQ. The length of the CDR3 is 15 residues. The ends were cut back, 2 bases at V and 2 bases at J, with 12 bases in the middle. Here the CDR3 DNA reads TGTGCCAGCAGCCAAACCGGCGAGAGGAACTATGGCTACACCTTC. Residues: CASSQTGERNYGYTF.

This clone was observed a few times. This chain uses TRBV18 with TRBJ1-3; 9 bases are a match to TRBD1. Germline V lookup: CDR1 KGHSH, CDR2 LQKENI. This CDR3 contains 15 residues. V was pared by 3 bases and J by 0 bases, with 0 bases of the junction left unmatched. Written as DNA, the CDR3 is TGTGCCAGCTCACCGGACAGGGGCTCTGGAAACACCATATATTTT. Amino acid sequence: CASSPDRGSGNTIYF.

The chain couples TRBV15 to TRBJ1-2, with 10 nucleotides matching TRBD1. The germline V gene encodes CDR1 LNHNV and CDR2 YYDKDF (reference sequence). With V trimmed by 1 base and J by 5 bases, 4 bases remained unmatched. The length of the CDR3 is 15 residues. The CDR3 protein is CATSRGTGGVYGYTF. CDR3 DNA sequence: TGTGCCACCAGCAGAGGGACAGGGGGAGTATATGGCTACACCTTC.

This clone appeared once. The rearrangement joins TRBV28 to TRBJ1-2; D is uncertain. In germline, CDR1 is MDHEN, CDR2 SYDVKM. The V end lost 3 bases, the J end lost 4 bases, and 12 bases lay between the germline ends. This CDR3 has 14 residues. The CDR3 DNA sequence: TGTGCCAGCAGTTTGGAACTGGGAGGCTATGGCTACACCTTC. It encodes CASSLELGGYGYTF.

The V gene is TRBV5-1, the J gene TRBJ2-3; a weak D match, TRBD1 (6 bases). V lost 1 base to trimming and J lost 5 bases, with 17 bases between them. Looked up from germline, CDR1 is SGHRS and CDR2 is YFSETQ. The CDR3 is made up of 16 amino acids. DNA of the CDR3: TGCGCCAGCAGCTTGAACCGGGACACGGGCATAGATACGCAGTATTTT. Its translation: CASSLNRDTGIDTQYF.

The chain joins TRBV19 to TRBJ1-1, with D maybe TRBD1 (5 bases). Looked up from germline, CDR1 is LNHDA and CDR2 is SQIVND (reference sequence). V was trimmed by 5 bases and J by 4 bases, leaving 14 bases between them. The CDR3 sequence is 14 residues long. As DNA, the CDR3 is TGTGCCAGTAGTTCCCCCAGGGAAGGCACTGAAGCTTTCTTT. The encoded protein is CASSSPREGTEAFF.

V gene TRBV21-1 combines with J gene TRBJ1-4. TRBV21-1 is reported as a pseudogene. The CDR3 contains 16 residues. The CDR3 spells CASSKKGGATNEKLFF. The CDR3 region has the DNA TGTGCCAGCAGCAAAAAGGGAGGAGCAACTAATGAAAAACTGTTTTTT.

V usage is TRBV19 and J usage is TRBJ1-1; D may be TRBD1 (6 bases). V lost 5 bases and J 6 bases, leaving 16 bases between the germline ends. This CDR3 is built from 14 residues. From germline, CDR1 is LNHDA and CDR2 SQIVND (reference sequence). The CDR3 protein is CASSDTPGVPEAFF. The CDR3 nucleotides are TGTGCCAGTAGTGATACCCCAGGGGTGCCTGAAGCTTTCTTT.

This chain uses TRBV7-2 with TRBJ2-1; TRBD2 agrees at 7 bases. The CDR3 length is 15 residues. The V gene's germline CDR1 is SGHTA and CDR2 FQGNSA. V trimming: 3 bases; J trimming: 1 base; junction bases outside the gene matches: 3. CDR3 bases: TGTGCCAGCAGCTTGGGAGGGACTTCCTACAATGAGCAGTTCTTC. Translating gives CASSLGGTSYNEQFF.